The text below deals with one T cell receptor beta chain. The target of this receptor is not known. Base quality data are lacking; no much larger clone is found one base away. The data are from a study of T-cell reconstitution after alpha-beta-depleted transplantation in children (dated by TCRdb to between 2015 and 2016). Regarding the research as a whole: The study quantitatively tracked T-cell immune reconstitution after TCRalphabeta/CD19-depleted allogeneic hematopoietic cell transplantation in children using TCR repertoire profiling.

Per the publication, the treatment or condition label means: allogeneic hematopoietic cell transplantation with graft depleted of TCRalphabeta T cells and CD19 B cells. The children who served as transplant recipients had been given grafts of TCRalphabeta/CD19-depleted allogeneic hematopoietic cells. The full study reports these points: Hyperexpanded clone frequencies declined over subsequent months; after one year, T-cell counts and TCRbeta diversity were mostly attributed to newly produced T cells. In some patients, the high TCRbeta diversity seen at day 60 was put down to recipient T cells and intrathymic progenitors that had survived conditioning. Apparently early alphabetaT-cell count recovery about two months after transplant reportedly relied on only several hundred rapidly expanded clones derived from non-depleted graft cells.

The method was PCR. Reads for this sample came from an Illumina HiSeq 2500. Molecular barcoding was employed in the preparation of TCR libraries, with unique molecular identifiers being used to normalize TCRbeta repertoire quantification. Clones were called with MiXCR by TCRdb after fastp trimmed the public reads at Q25, and only in-frame beta chains were retained. Every CDR3 protein is listed once, alongside the most common genes and DNA of its rows. The sample profile shows 500,000 or so distinct CDR3 sequences; roughly 11% of them were found once. 12% to 15% of the sample is in the top ten clones. The clonotype originates from a female patient under 10 years old who had a stem cell transplant for aplastic anemia, so the T cells may come from the graft donor. This material consisted of PBMCs, mostly from graft donor cells, taken 180 days after TCRalphabeta/CD19-depleted stem cell transplant.

For the CDR3, the sequence is CASSLVWLAGVGDTQYF. The DNA is TGCGCCAGCAGCTTGGTATGGCTAGCGGGAGTTGGAGATACGCAGTATTTT. The rearranged chain carries TRBV5-1 and TRBJ2-3; 10 bases in the middle match TRBD2. Clipping removes 0 bases from V and 5 bases from J, with 9 as the unmatched junction base count. Per the germline V gene, SGHRS is the CDR1 and YFSETQ is the CDR2. The CDR3 has 17 amino acids, counting the end cysteine and phenylalanine. The CDR3 DNA has 51 bases and is translated from base 1.